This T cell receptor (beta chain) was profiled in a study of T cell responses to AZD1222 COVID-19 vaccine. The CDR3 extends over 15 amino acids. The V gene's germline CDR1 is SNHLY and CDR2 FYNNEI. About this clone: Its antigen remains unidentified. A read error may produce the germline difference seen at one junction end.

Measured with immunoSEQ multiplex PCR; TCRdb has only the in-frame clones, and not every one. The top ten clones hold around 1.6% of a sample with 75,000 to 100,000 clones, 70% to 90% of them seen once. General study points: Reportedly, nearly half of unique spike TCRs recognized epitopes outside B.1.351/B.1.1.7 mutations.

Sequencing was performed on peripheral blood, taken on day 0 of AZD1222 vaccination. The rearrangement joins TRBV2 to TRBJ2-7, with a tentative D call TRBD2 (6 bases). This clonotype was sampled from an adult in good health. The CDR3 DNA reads TGTGCCAGCAGGGAAGGACTACCCACGGGGTACGAGCAGTACTTC. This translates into CASREGLPTGYEQYF.